The T cell receptor (beta chain) described here comes from a study of CD8+ T cells in alopecia areata. Study-level background: Oral tofacitinib (5 to 10 mg twice daily) was administered to treated patients. Treated patients received severity scores based on the percentage of scalp area affected.

Of note for this clone: Its matching antigen is unknown.

cDNA serving as the sequencing template came from extracted, reverse transcribed RNA. Here immunoSEQ multiplex PCR was the method, and the copy in TCRdb shows in-frame clones only, minus some. The sample includes around 200,000 clones, roughly 50% of them seen just once. With 2 bases removed from V and 3 bases from J, the gap between germline ends came to 8 bases. This CDR3 has 14 residues. General study findings and limits: Clonality in lesional scalp, especially alopecia totalis/universalis, exceeded that of normal scalp.

Sample treatment: oral pan-JAK inhibitor, 5-10 mg twice daily. The rearrangement links TRBV23-1 to TRBJ1-5, with D uncertain. TRBV23-1 is flagged as an ORF with uncertain function. The specimen was CD8+ T cells sorted from blood, collected at week 24, from a patient treated with tofacitinib. The sequence derives from a human donor with alopecia areata. The CDR3 coding sequence is TGCGCCAGCAGTCAACGTCGCCCCAATCAGCCCCAGCATTTT. Its translation: CASSQRRPNQPQHF.